This T cell receptor beta chain was retrieved from a study of blood T cell repertoires in COVID-19. Study as a whole: Italy, Spain and the United States were the sources of the convalescent and acute COVID-19 samples. T cells, B-cell-depleted T cells, or PBMCs supplied cDNA or gDNA.

The assay was immunoSEQ multiplex PCR, and TCRdb's table has in-frame clones only and misses some. The repertoire has 130,000 to 150,000 clones, roughly four fifths of them found once; the top ten carry approximately 9.2%. V gave up 4 bases and J gave up 5 bases, with 11 bases separating them. CDR3 length equals 13 residues. Germline-derived CDR1 and CDR2 are SNHLY and FYNNEI. Sequenced input: peripheral blood. This TCR derives from a human donor with acute or convalescent COVID-19. The donor label of this sample is uncertain. The V gene is TRBV2, the J gene TRBJ1-1, with a possible D match to TRBD1 (5 bases). For the CDR3, the DNA is TGTGCCAGCAGTGTAGGGGCGAGGACTGAAGCTTTCTTT. Translation gives CASSVGARTEAFF.